This section outlines one TCR beta chain sequence together with its context. This entry is derived from a study of blood T cell repertoires in COVID-19. Study-wide background: Samples of COVID-19 (acute and convalescent) were obtained from the United States, Italy and Spain.

The germline CDR1 and CDR2 sequences are MNHNY and SVGAGI (reference sequence). There are 14 residues in the CDR3. Trimming left V 4 bases short and J 9 bases short, with 16 bases between. Per the authors' pipeline: Counts of nucleated cells, estimated from reference gene primer amplification, were obtained. Measured with immunoSEQ multiplex PCR; TCRdb has only the in-frame clones, and not every one. The V and J calls and clone size come from that table; D and trimming were worked out from the DNA. There are a few hundred thousand clones in the sample; roughly 85% occur only once, and around 10% lies in the top ten.

This chain connects TRBV6-6 to TRBJ1-3; a possible D gene is TRBD1 (6 bases). Material: peripheral blood. The sequence was collected from a woman aged 65 to 85 with acute or convalescent COVID-19. The CDR3 DNA reads TGTGCCAGCAGTTGGTCAGGGGTGGTGTCCACCATATATTTT. Translation gives CASSWSGVVSTIYF.